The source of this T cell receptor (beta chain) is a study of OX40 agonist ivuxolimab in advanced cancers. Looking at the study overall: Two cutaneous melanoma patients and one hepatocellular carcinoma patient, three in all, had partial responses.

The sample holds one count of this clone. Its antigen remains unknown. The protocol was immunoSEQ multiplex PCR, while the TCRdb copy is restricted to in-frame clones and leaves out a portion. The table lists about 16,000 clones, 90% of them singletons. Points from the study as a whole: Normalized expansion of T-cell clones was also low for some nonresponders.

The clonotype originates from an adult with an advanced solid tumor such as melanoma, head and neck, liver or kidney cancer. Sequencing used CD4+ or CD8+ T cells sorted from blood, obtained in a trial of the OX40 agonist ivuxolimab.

This CDR3 reads CASSPEEWGTDTQYF. CDR3 sequence (DNA): TGCGCCAGCAGCCCGGAGGAGTGGGGCACAGATACGCAGTATTTT. The chain uses TRBV4-1 and TRBJ2-3, with D maybe TRBD2 (5 bases). Germline CDR1 is MGHRA and CDR2 is YSYEKL. V shed 4 bases and J shed 1 base, with 12 bases lying between them. This CDR3 contains 15 residues.